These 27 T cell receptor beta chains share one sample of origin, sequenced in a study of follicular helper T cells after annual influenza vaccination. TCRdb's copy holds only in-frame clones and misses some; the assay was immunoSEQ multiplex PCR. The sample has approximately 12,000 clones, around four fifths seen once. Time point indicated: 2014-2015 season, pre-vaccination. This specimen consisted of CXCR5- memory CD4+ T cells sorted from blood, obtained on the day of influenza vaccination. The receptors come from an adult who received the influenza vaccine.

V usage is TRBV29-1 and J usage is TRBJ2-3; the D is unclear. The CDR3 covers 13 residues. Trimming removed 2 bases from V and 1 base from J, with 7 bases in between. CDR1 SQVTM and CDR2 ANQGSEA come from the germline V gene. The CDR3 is CSVERPGTDTQYF. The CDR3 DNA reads TGCAGCGTTGAAAGGCCAGGCACAGATACGCAGTATTTT.

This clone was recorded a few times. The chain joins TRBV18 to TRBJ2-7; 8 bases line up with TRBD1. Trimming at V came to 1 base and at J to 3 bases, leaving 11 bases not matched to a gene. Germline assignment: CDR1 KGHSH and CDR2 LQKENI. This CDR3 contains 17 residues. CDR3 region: CASSPLFGGQARYEQYF. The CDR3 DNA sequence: TGTGCCAGCTCACCACTATTTGGGGGACAGGCCCGCTACGAGCAGTACTTC.

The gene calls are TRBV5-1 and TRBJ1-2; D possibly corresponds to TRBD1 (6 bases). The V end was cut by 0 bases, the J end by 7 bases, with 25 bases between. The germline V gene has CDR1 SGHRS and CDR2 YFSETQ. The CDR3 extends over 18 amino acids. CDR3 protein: CASSLARLQGSQSVGYTF. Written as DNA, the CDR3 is TGCGCCAGCAGCTTGGCCAGACTGCAGGGGTCACAATCGGTTGGCTACACCTTC.

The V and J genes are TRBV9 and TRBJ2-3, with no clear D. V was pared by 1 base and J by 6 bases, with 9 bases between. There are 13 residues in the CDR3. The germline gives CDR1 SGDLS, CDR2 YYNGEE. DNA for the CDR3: TGTGCCAGCAGCGTACTGTTGGGCGATACGCAGTATTTT. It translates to CASSVLLGDTQYF. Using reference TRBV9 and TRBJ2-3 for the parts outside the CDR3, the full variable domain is DSGVTQTPKHLITATGQRVTLRCSPRSGDLSVYWYQQSLDQGLQFLIQYYNGEERAKGNILERFSAQQFPDLHSELNLSSLELGDSALYFCASSVLLGDTQYFGPGTRLTVL.

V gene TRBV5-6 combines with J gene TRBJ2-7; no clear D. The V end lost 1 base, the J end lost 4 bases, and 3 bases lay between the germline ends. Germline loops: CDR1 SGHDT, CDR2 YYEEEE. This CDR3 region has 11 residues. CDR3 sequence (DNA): TGTGCCAGCAGCTTGCATTACGAGCAGTACTTC. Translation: CASSLHYEQYF.

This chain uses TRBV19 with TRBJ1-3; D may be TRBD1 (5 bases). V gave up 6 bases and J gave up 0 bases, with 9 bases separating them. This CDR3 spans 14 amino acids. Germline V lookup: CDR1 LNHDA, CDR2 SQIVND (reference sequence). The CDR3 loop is CASRRDGSGNTIYF. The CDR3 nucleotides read TGTGCCAGTAGAAGGGACGGCTCTGGAAACACCATATATTTT.

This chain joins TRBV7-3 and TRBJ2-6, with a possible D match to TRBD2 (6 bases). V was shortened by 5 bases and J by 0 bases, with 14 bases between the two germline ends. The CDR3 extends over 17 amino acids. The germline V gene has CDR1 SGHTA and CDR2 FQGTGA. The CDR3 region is CASSPGGVSSGANVLTF. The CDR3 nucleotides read TGTGCCAGCAGCCCCGGGGGAGTAAGCTCTGGGGCCAACGTCCTGACTTTC.

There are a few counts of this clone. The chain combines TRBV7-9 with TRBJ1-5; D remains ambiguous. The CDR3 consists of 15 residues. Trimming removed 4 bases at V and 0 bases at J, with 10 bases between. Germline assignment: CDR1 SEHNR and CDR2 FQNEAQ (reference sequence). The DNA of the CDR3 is TGTGCCAGCAGCTCCATTCAGAATAGCAATCAGCCCCAGCATTTT. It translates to CASSSIQNSNQPQHF.

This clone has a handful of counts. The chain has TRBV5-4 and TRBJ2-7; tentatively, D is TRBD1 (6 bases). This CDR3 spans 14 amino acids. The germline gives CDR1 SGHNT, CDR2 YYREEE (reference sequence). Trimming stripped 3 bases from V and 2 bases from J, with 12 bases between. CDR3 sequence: CASSSKQGPYEQYF. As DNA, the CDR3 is TGTGCCAGCAGCTCCAAACAGGGCCCCTACGAGCAGTACTTC.

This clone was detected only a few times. The CDR3 loop is CASSLVITEAFF. The CDR3 DNA follows: TGTGCCAGCAGCCTGGTAATAACTGAAGCTTTCTTT. The chain joins TRBV11-2 to TRBJ1-1, with unresolved D. V was pared by 5 bases and J by 5 bases, with 9 bases between. Germline V gene lookup returns CDR1 SGHAT and CDR2 FQNNGV. The CDR3 consists of 12 residues.

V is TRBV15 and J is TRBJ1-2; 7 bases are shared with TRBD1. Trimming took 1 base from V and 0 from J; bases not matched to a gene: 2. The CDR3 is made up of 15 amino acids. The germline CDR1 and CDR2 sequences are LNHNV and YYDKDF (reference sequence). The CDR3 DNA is TGTGCCACCAGCAGAGTGCAGGGGGCTAACTATGGCTACACCTTC. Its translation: CATSRVQGANYGYTF.

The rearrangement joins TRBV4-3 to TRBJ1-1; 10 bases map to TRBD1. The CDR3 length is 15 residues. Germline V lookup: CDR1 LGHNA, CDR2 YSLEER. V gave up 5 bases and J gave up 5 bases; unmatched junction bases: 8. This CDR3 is CASSKIGTGETEAFF. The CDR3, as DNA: TGCGCCAGCAGCAAAATCGGGACAGGGGAGACTGAAGCTTTCTTT.

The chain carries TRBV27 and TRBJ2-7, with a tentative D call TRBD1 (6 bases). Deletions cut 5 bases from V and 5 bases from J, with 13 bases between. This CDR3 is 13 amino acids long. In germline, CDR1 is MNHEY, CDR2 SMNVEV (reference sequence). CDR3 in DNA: TGTGCCAGCAGTCCCCAACAGGGTAACGAGCAGTACTTC. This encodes CASSPQQGNEQYF.

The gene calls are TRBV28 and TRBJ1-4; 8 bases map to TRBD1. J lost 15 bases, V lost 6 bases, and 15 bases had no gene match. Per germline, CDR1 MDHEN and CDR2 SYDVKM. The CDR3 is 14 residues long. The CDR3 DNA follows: TGTGCCAGCAGGAGCGGACAGGGTTTCATTAAGGTGTTTTTT. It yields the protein CASRSGQGFIKVFF.

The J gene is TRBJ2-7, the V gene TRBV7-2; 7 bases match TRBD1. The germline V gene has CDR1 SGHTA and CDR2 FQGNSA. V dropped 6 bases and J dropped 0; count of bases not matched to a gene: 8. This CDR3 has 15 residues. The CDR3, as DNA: TGTGCCAGCAGACCAGGGGGTCTCGTCTCCTACGAGCAGTACTTC. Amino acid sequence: CASRPGGLVSYEQYF.

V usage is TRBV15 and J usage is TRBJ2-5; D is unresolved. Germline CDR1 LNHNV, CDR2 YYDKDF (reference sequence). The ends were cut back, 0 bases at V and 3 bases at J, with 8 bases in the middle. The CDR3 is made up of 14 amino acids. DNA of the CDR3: TGTGCCACCAGCAGAGATCGTGGAAAAGAGACCCAGTACTTC. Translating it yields CATSRDRGKETQYF. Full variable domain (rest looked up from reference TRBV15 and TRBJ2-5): DAMVIQNPRYQVTQFGKPVTLSCSQTLNHNVMYWYQQKSSQAPKLLFHYYDKDFNNEADTPDNFQSRRPNTSFCFLDIRSPGLGDTAMYLCATSRDRGKETQYFGPGTRLLVL.

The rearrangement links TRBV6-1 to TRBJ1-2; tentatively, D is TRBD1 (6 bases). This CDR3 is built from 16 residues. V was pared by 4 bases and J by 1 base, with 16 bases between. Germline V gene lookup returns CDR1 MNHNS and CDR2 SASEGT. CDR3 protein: CASSARGLGNNYGYTF. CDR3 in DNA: TGTGCCAGCAGTGCCCGGGGGCTCGGTAATAACTATGGCTACACCTTC.

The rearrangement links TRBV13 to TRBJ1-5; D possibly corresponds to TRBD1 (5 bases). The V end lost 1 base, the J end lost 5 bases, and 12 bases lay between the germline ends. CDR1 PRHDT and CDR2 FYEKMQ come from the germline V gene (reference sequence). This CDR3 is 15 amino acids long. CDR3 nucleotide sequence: TGTGCCAGCAGCTTAGATCTGGGGGGACATCAGCCCCAGCATTTT. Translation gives CASSLDLGGHQPQHF.

CDR3 sequence: CASSLEGGIGTEAFF. The DNA of the CDR3 is TGCGCCAGCAGCTTGGAAGGGGGCATAGGCACTGAAGCTTTCTTT. The chain carries TRBV5-1 and TRBJ1-1; 7 nucleotides line up with TRBD1. CDR3 length: 15 amino acids. CDR1 SGHRS and CDR2 YFSETQ come from the germline V gene. V was clipped by 0 bases and J by 4 bases; unmatched bases: 6.

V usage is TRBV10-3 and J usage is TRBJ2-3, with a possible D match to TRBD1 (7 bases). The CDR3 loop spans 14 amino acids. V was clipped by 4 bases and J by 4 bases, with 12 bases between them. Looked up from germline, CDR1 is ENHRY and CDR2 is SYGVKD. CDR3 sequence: CAISGQGEADTQYF. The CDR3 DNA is TGTGCCATCAGTGGGCAGGGGGAGGCAGATACGCAGTATTTT.

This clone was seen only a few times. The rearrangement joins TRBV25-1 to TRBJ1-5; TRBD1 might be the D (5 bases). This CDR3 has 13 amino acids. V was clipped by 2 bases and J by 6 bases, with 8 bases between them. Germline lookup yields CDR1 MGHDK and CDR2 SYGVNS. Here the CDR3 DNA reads TGTGCCAGCAGTGAACAGGGTGGTCAGCCCCAGCATTTT. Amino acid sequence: CASSEQGGQPQHF.

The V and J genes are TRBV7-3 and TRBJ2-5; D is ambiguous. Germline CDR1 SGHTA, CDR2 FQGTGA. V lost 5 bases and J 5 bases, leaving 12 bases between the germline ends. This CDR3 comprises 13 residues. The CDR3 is CASSPYLGETQYF. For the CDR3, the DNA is TGTGCCAGCAGCCCTTATCTGGGGGAGACCCAGTACTTC.

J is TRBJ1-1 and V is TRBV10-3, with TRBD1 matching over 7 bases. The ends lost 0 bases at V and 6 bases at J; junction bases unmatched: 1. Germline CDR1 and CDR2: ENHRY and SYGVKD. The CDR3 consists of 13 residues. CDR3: CAISESQGAEAFF. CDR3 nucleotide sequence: TGTGCCATCAGTGAGTCGCAGGGGGCTGAAGCTTTCTTT.

In DNA, the CDR3 is TGTGCCAGTAGTAAAAAGACAGGGACTCACATTCTCTCTGGAAACACCATATATTTT. The encoded protein is CASSKKTGTHILSGNTIYF. The chain combines TRBV19 with TRBJ1-3; TRBD1 agrees at 7 bases. J lost 0 bases, V lost 4 bases, and 15 bases had no gene match. Germline V gene lookup returns CDR1 LNHDA and CDR2 SQIVND (reference sequence). The length of the CDR3 is 19 residues.

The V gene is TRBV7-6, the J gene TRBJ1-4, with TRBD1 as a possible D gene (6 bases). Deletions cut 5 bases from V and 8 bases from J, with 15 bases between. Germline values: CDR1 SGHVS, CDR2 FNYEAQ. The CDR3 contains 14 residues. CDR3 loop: CASSRQESSEKLFF. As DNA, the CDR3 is TGTGCCAGCAGCCGACAGGAATCATCGGAAAAACTGTTTTTT.

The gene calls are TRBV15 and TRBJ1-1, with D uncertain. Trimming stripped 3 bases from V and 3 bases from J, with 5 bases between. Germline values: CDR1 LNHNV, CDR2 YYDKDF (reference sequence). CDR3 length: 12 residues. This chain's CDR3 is CATSRADTEAFF. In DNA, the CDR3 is TGTGCCACCAGCAGGGCAGACACTGAAGCTTTCTTT.

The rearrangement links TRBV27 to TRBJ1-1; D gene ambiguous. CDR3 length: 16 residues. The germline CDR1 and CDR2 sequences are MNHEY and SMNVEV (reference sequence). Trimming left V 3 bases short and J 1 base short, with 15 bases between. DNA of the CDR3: TGTGCCAGCAGTTTGGAGGCGGGCAATGGGAACACTGAAGCTTTCTTT. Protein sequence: CASSLEAGNGNTEAFF.